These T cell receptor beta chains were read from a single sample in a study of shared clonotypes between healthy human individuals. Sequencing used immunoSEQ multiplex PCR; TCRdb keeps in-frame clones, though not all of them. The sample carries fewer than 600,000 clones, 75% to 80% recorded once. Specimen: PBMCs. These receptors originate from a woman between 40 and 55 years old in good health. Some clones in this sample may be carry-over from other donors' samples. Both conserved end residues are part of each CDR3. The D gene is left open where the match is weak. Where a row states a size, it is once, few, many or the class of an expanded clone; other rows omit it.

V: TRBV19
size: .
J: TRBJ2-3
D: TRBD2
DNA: TGTGCCAGTAGTTCGCCTAGCGGGACGACAGATACGCAGTATTTT
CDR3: CASSSPSGTTDTQYF

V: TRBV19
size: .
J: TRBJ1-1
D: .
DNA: TGTGCCAGTAGTTCTGGGGGGGGTAGAAGGACTGAAGCTTTCTTT
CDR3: CASSSGGGRRTEAFF

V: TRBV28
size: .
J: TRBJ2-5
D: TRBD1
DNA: TGTGCCAGCAGTTGGGACAGGGAGACCCAGTACTTC
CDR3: CASSWDRETQYF

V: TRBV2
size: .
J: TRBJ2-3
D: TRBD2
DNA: TGTGCCAGCAGCCCTGGACTAGTCAACACAGATACGCAGTATTTT
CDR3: CASSPGLVNTDTQYF

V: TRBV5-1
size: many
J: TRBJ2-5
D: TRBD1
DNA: TGCGCCAGCAGACCCGGGACAGAAGAGACCCAGTACTTC
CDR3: CASRPGTEETQYF

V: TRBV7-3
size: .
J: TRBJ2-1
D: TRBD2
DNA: TGTGCCAGCAGCCCGTGGCGGGGGGCGAATGAGCAGTTCTTC
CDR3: CASSPWRGANEQFF

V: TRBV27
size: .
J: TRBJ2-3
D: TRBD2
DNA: TGTGCCAGCAGGCCGACTAGCGGGCGCCCAGATACGCAGTATTTT
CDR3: CASRPTSGRPDTQYF

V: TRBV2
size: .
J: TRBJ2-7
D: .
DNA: TGTGCCAGCAGTGCGGTAACGGGCCACTACGAGCAGTACTTC
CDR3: CASSAVTGHYEQYF

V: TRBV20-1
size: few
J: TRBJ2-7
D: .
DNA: TGCAGTGCTAGCGGTAAAAACGAGCAGTACTTC
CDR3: CSASGKNEQYF

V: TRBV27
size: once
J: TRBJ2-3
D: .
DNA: TGTGCCAGCAGTTTAGGACAGCTCTTCACAGATACGCAGTATTTT
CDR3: CASSLGQLFTDTQYF

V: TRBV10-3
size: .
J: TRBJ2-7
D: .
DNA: TGTGCCGTCAGTGAGGGGCCTTCGTCGTCCTACGGGCAGTACTTC
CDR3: CAVSEGPSSSYGQYF